These T cell receptor beta chains were read from a single sample in a study of blood T cell repertoires in COVID-19. Sequenced by immunoSEQ multiplex PCR; TCRdb stores in-frame clones only, minus some. The sample has approximately 250,000 clones, 70% to 90% seen once. Sequencing was performed on PBMCs or T cells enriched from blood (not recorded which). These TCRs come from a middle-aged woman with acute COVID-19. Each CDR3 is given with its conserved first and last residue. The D gene is left open where the match is weak. Size values are once, few and many counts, or a class for expanded clones, and some rows have none.

v_gene: TRBV10-3
d_gene: TRBD2
j_gene: TRBJ2-1
abundance: NA
CDR3nt: TGTGCCATCACTTCTAGCGGGAGGGCCGACGGTGAGCAGTTCTTC
CDR3aa: CAITSSGRADGEQFF

v_gene: TRBV7-9
d_gene: NA
j_gene: TRBJ1-1
abundance: NA
CDR3nt: TGTGCCAGCAGCTTTCGGGGAGGGACCGCTGAAGCTTTCTTT
CDR3aa: CASSFRGGTAEAFF

v_gene: TRBV7-9
d_gene: TRBD1
j_gene: TRBJ1-5
abundance: NA
CDR3nt: TGTGCCAGCAGCCGTACGACAGGGGGGAATCAGCCCCAGCATTTT
CDR3aa: CASSRTTGGNQPQHF

v_gene: TRBV28
d_gene: NA
j_gene: TRBJ2-1
abundance: NA
CDR3nt: TGTGCCAGCAGTTTAGTGGGCCCCTACAATGAGCAGTTCTTC
CDR3aa: CASSLVGPYNEQFF

v_gene: TRBV25-1
d_gene: NA
j_gene: TRBJ2-5
abundance: NA
CDR3nt: TGTGCCAGCAGTGAATATAAGGGGGGGGAGACCCAGTACTTC
CDR3aa: CASSEYKGGETQYF

v_gene: TRBV7-2
d_gene: NA
j_gene: TRBJ1-2
abundance: few
CDR3nt: TGTGCCAGCAGCTTAGCGTGGGCAGAAGCTGGCTACACCTTC
CDR3aa: CASSLAWAEAGYTF

v_gene: TRBV7-9
d_gene: TRBD2
j_gene: TRBJ2-1
abundance: NA
CDR3nt: TGTGCCAGCAGCCGCTCGGAGCGGGAGTTCAACAATGAGCAGTTCTTC
CDR3aa: CASSRSEREFNNEQFF

v_gene: TRBV2
d_gene: NA
j_gene: TRBJ1-5
abundance: few
CDR3nt: TGTGCCAGCAGTGATGCCGGGGGGAGGCGGGCCTTTTATAGCAATCAGCCCCAGCATTTT
CDR3aa: CASSDAGGRRAFYSNQPQHF

v_gene: TRBV27
d_gene: NA
j_gene: TRBJ2-3
abundance: NA
CDR3nt: TGTGCCAGCAAACAGAGTGGTGGCCTTAGCACAGATACGCAGTATTTT
CDR3aa: CASKQSGGLSTDTQYF

v_gene: TRBV19
d_gene: NA
j_gene: TRBJ2-1
abundance: NA
CDR3nt: TGTGCCAGACAACTTATACAGACCTACAATGAGCAGTTCTTC
CDR3aa: CARQLIQTYNEQFF

v_gene: TRBV15
d_gene: TRBD1
j_gene: TRBJ1-2
abundance: NA
CDR3nt: TGTGCCACCAGCAGAGGTCGACAGGGGAACCATGGCTACACCTTC
CDR3aa: CATSRGRQGNHGYTF

v_gene: TRBV11-2
d_gene: NA
j_gene: TRBJ1-3
abundance: NA
CDR3nt: TGTGCCAGCACCCGGGGGGCAGTGAACACCATATATTTT
CDR3aa: CASTRGAVNTIYF

v_gene: TRBV7-8
d_gene: NA
j_gene: TRBJ2-2
abundance: NA
CDR3nt: TGTGCCAGCAGCTTAGCCCCGGGACACAACACCGGGGAGCTGTTTTTT
CDR3aa: CASSLAPGHNTGELFF

v_gene: TRBV5-1
d_gene: TRBD1
j_gene: TRBJ1-1
abundance: few
CDR3nt: TGCGCCAGCAGCGGACAGGGGGCGAGCACTGAAGCTTTCTTT
CDR3aa: CASSGQGASTEAFF

v_gene: TRBV25-1
d_gene: TRBD1
j_gene: TRBJ2-1
abundance: NA
CDR3nt: TGTGCCAGCAGTGCGTTGGGACAGGGTTTTGTTGAGCAGTTCTTC
CDR3aa: CASSALGQGFVEQFF

v_gene: TRBV2
d_gene: NA
j_gene: TRBJ2-7
abundance: NA
CDR3nt: TGTGCCAGCACCCAACAGCTTAGCTCCTACGAGCAGTACTTC
CDR3aa: CASTQQLSSYEQYF

v_gene: TRBV9
d_gene: NA
j_gene: TRBJ2-2
abundance: NA
CDR3nt: TGTGCCAGCAGCCCCGAGGTAGCTACCTTCACCGGGGAGCTGTTTTTT
CDR3aa: CASSPEVATFTGELFF

v_gene: TRBV5-6
d_gene: TRBD2
j_gene: TRBJ2-7
abundance: once
CDR3nt: TGTGCCAGCAGCTTGGAGAGGGGACTAGCGTCCCACGAGCAGTACTTC
CDR3aa: CASSLERGLASHEQYF

v_gene: TRBV6-5
d_gene: NA
j_gene: TRBJ2-2
abundance: once
CDR3nt: TGTGCCAGCAGACCACAGGGAATCACCGGGGAGCTGTTTTTT
CDR3aa: CASRPQGITGELFF

v_gene: TRBV11-2
d_gene: NA
j_gene: TRBJ1-6
abundance: NA
CDR3nt: TGTGCCAGCAGCAGGGCACGTCAGGGGAACTCCTATAATTCACCCCTCCACTTT
CDR3aa: CASSRARQGNSYNSPLHF

v_gene: TRBV29-1
d_gene: TRBD1
j_gene: TRBJ2-1
abundance: NA
CDR3nt: TGCAGCGTTGAAAAAGGGAGAGGGGGCGATGAGCAGTTCTTC
CDR3aa: CSVEKGRGGDEQFF

v_gene: TRBV2
d_gene: NA
j_gene: TRBJ2-3
abundance: NA
CDR3nt: TGTGCCAGCAGGAGCAACACAGATACGCAGTATTTT
CDR3aa: CASRSNTDTQYF

v_gene: TRBV5-8
d_gene: NA
j_gene: TRBJ1-1
abundance: NA
CDR3nt: TGTGCCAGCAGCTTTAACAGGCTCATAGCTTTCTTT
CDR3aa: CASSFNRLIAFF

v_gene: TRBV7-9
d_gene: TRBD2
j_gene: TRBJ2-7
abundance: NA
CDR3nt: TGTGCCAGCAGCGCAGGGACTAGCGAAGAGCAGTACTTC
CDR3aa: CASSAGTSEEQYF

v_gene: TRBV9
d_gene: NA
j_gene: TRBJ1-2
abundance: NA
CDR3nt: TGTGCCAGCAGCGTCCAGAGTGGAGAGCATGGCTACACCTTC
CDR3aa: CASSVQSGEHGYTF

v_gene: TRBV27
d_gene: NA
j_gene: TRBJ1-2
abundance: NA
CDR3nt: TGTGCCAGCAGTTTCGGTCCATCCTATTGGGGCTACACCTTC
CDR3aa: CASSFGPSYWGYTF

v_gene: TRBV19
d_gene: TRBD1
j_gene: TRBJ2-1
abundance: NA
CDR3nt: TGTGCCAGTAGCAGCCGGGACAGGGGCCAACGGAGCTCCTACAATGAGCAGTTCTTC
CDR3aa: CASSSRDRGQRSSYNEQFF

v_gene: TRBV18
d_gene: TRBD1
j_gene: TRBJ2-2
abundance: NA
CDR3nt: TGTGCCAGCTCACCTCGACAGGGGGCCGGGGAGCTGTTTTTT
CDR3aa: CASSPRQGAGELFF

v_gene: TRBV12-3/TRBV12-4
d_gene: NA
j_gene: TRBJ2-1
abundance: NA
CDR3nt: TGTGCCAGCAGTTCGTCCCCCTACAATGAGCAGTTCTTC
CDR3aa: CASSSSPYNEQFF

v_gene: TRBV11-3
d_gene: TRBD1
j_gene: TRBJ2-3
abundance: NA
CDR3nt: TGTGCCAGCAGCGGGACAGGGGGGACAGATACGCAGTATTTT
CDR3aa: CASSGTGGTDTQYF

v_gene: TRBV28
d_gene: NA
j_gene: TRBJ1-5
abundance: NA
CDR3nt: TGTGCCAGCAGGGTAGCTAATAGCAATCAGCCCCAGCATTTT
CDR3aa: CASRVANSNQPQHF

v_gene: TRBV7-8
d_gene: TRBD1
j_gene: TRBJ2-3
abundance: NA
CDR3nt: TGTGCCAGCAGCCCGCGACAGGGGATAAGCACAGATACGCAGTATTTT
CDR3aa: CASSPRQGISTDTQYF

v_gene: TRBV11-2
d_gene: NA
j_gene: TRBJ2-7
abundance: NA
CDR3nt: TGTGCCAGCAGCCAGACCCAGGGATCGTACGAGCAGTACTTC
CDR3aa: CASSQTQGSYEQYF

v_gene: TRBV4-1
d_gene: NA
j_gene: TRBJ1-4
abundance: once
CDR3nt: TGCGCCAGCAGCCCGGCGACAGATACTGCAACTAATGAAAAACTGTTTTTT
CDR3aa: CASSPATDTATNEKLFF

v_gene: TRBV7-9
d_gene: TRBD1
j_gene: TRBJ1-2
abundance: NA
CDR3nt: TGTGCCAGCAGCCCAAGGACCGGGACAGGGTATGGCTACACCTTC
CDR3aa: CASSPRTGTGYGYTF

v_gene: TRBV7-2
d_gene: TRBD1
j_gene: TRBJ1-5
abundance: few
CDR3nt: TGTGCCAGCGGGACAGGGGTTGATCAGCCCCAGCATTTT
CDR3aa: CASGTGVDQPQHF

v_gene: TRBV6-5
d_gene: NA
j_gene: TRBJ1-1
abundance: NA
CDR3nt: TGTGCCAGCAGATACGGGCCTAACACTGAAGCTTTCTTT
CDR3aa: CASRYGPNTEAFF

v_gene: TRBV27
d_gene: TRBD1
j_gene: TRBJ1-1
abundance: NA
CDR3nt: TGTGCCAGCAGTTTATTCCTCGGGACAGGGGGCGGGAACACTGAAGCTTTCTTT
CDR3aa: CASSLFLGTGGGNTEAFF

v_gene: TRBV7-8
d_gene: NA
j_gene: TRBJ1-1
abundance: NA
CDR3nt: TGTGCCAGCAGCATGGTAGCCTCCAGAATCATGAACACTGAAGCTTTCTTT
CDR3aa: CASSMVASRIMNTEAFF

v_gene: TRBV12-5
d_gene: TRBD1
j_gene: TRBJ1-6
abundance: once
CDR3nt: TGTGCTAGTGGTTCTACTCCAGGGGGCTTCTATAATTCACCCCTCCACTTT
CDR3aa: CASGSTPGGFYNSPLHF

v_gene: TRBV5-1
d_gene: NA
j_gene: TRBJ2-5
abundance: once
CDR3nt: TGCGCCAGCAGCTGGGCCTCCCCGGAGACCCAGTACTTC
CDR3aa: CASSWASPETQYF

v_gene: TRBV3-1/TRBV3-2
d_gene: NA
j_gene: TRBJ1-6
abundance: NA
CDR3nt: TGTGCCAGCAGGGCTACAGAGTATAATTCACCCCTCCACTTT
CDR3aa: CASRATEYNSPLHF

v_gene: TRBV29-1
d_gene: TRBD1
j_gene: TRBJ1-2
abundance: NA
CDR3nt: TGCAGCGGGGGACAGGGGGATGGCTACACCTTC
CDR3aa: CSGGQGDGYTF

v_gene: TRBV18
d_gene: TRBD1
j_gene: TRBJ2-3
abundance: NA
CDR3nt: TGTGCCAGCTCAGGTTCGGAGGACAGGGGACTTTCTAGCACAGATACGCAGTATTTT
CDR3aa: CASSGSEDRGLSSTDTQYF

v_gene: TRBV15
d_gene: NA
j_gene: TRBJ1-1
abundance: NA
CDR3nt: TGTGCCACCAGCAGAGATTCGCAGGGGACCACTGAAGCTTTCTTT
CDR3aa: CATSRDSQGTTEAFF

v_gene: TRBV27
d_gene: NA
j_gene: TRBJ1-1
abundance: NA
CDR3nt: TGTGCCAGCAGGAACCCCAGGGGCACTGAAGCTTTCTTT
CDR3aa: CASRNPRGTEAFF

v_gene: TRBV30
d_gene: TRBD2
j_gene: TRBJ2-1
abundance: NA
CDR3nt: TGTGCCTGGAGTAACGGACTAGTGAATGAGCAGTTCTTC
CDR3aa: CAWSNGLVNEQFF

v_gene: TRBV5-1
d_gene: NA
j_gene: TRBJ2-5
abundance: NA
CDR3nt: TGCGCCAGCAGCCGATCAGGGGGGGAGACCCAGTACTTC
CDR3aa: CASSRSGGETQYF

v_gene: TRBV3-1/TRBV3-2
d_gene: TRBD2
j_gene: TRBJ2-1
abundance: NA
CDR3nt: TGTGCCAGCAGCCAGACTAGCGGGAGCGGCTATGAGCAGTTCTTC
CDR3aa: CASSQTSGSGYEQFF

v_gene: TRBV19
d_gene: NA
j_gene: TRBJ1-3
abundance: NA
CDR3nt: TGTGCCAGTAGTAGCCAGGGATATGACCTTCCCGGAAACACCATATATTTT
CDR3aa: CASSSQGYDLPGNTIYF

v_gene: TRBV18
d_gene: NA
j_gene: TRBJ2-5
abundance: NA
CDR3nt: TGTGCCAGCTCACCAACCACGTCCAGGGTAGAGACCCAGTACTTC
CDR3aa: CASSPTTSRVETQYF

v_gene: TRBV15
d_gene: NA
j_gene: TRBJ2-1
abundance: NA
CDR3nt: TGTGCCACCAGAGAGTCCTACAATGAGCAGTTCTTC
CDR3aa: CATRESYNEQFF

v_gene: TRBV28
d_gene: NA
j_gene: TRBJ2-3
abundance: NA
CDR3nt: TGTGCCAGCAGTTTAAAAGCGGAGAGGGCAGATACGCAGTATTTT
CDR3aa: CASSLKAERADTQYF

v_gene: TRBV18
d_gene: TRBD1
j_gene: TRBJ1-3
abundance: NA
CDR3nt: TGTGCCAGCTCACCACTCGACGTGACAGGGTACGGAAACACCATATATTTT
CDR3aa: CASSPLDVTGYGNTIYF

v_gene: TRBV10-3
d_gene: TRBD1
j_gene: TRBJ1-3
abundance: NA
CDR3nt: TGTGCCATCAGTGAAGCGGGACAGGGGCCTGGAAACACCATATATTTT
CDR3aa: CAISEAGQGPGNTIYF

v_gene: TRBV7-9
d_gene: NA
j_gene: TRBJ2-2
abundance: NA
CDR3nt: TGTGCCAGCAGCAGCCCCGGCGGGGAGCTGTTTTTT
CDR3aa: CASSSPGGELFF

v_gene: TRBV5-1
d_gene: TRBD1
j_gene: TRBJ2-3
abundance: NA
CDR3nt: TGCGCCAGCTCCCTGCGGGGCGGACAGGGGTTCGGGACAGATACGCAGTATTTT
CDR3aa: CASSLRGGQGFGTDTQYF

v_gene: TRBV5-1
d_gene: NA
j_gene: TRBJ2-3
abundance: NA
CDR3nt: TGCGCCAGCAGCTTGGGGGCTAGCGGCACAGATACGCAGTATTTT
CDR3aa: CASSLGASGTDTQYF

v_gene: TRBV5-1
d_gene: TRBD1
j_gene: TRBJ1-1
abundance: NA
CDR3nt: TGCGCCAGCAGGGAGGGGACAGCGAACACTGAAGCTTTCTTT
CDR3aa: CASREGTANTEAFF